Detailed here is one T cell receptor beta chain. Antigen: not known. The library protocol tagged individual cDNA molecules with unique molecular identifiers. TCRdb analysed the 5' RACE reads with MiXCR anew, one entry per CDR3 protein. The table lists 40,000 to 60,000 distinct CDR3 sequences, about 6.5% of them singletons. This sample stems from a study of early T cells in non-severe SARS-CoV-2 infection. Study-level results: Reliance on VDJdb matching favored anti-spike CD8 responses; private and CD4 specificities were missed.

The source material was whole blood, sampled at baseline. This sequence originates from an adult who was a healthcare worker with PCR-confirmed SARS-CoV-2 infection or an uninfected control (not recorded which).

CDR3 protein: CASSQDPGTSGRFF. CDR3 DNA: TGTGCCAGCAGCCAAGATCCCGGGACTAGTGGTAGGTTCTTC. J is TRBJ2-1 and V is TRBV14; 8 bases are a match to TRBD2. Germline CDR1 is SGHDN and CDR2 is FVKESK. Trimming removed 0 bases from V and 15 bases from J; junction bases left unmatched: 10. The CDR3 loop spans 14 amino acids. Drawing the rest from reference TRBV14 and TRBJ2-1, the complete variable domain is EAGVTQFPSHSVIEKGQTVTLRCDPISGHDNLYWYRRVMGKEIKFLLHFVKESKQDESGMPNNRFLAERTGGTYSTLKVQPAELEDSGVYFCASSQDPGTSGRFFGPGTRLTVL.